The source of this T cell receptor beta chain is a study of PD-1 blockade in classical Hodgkin lymphoma. Study-wide points: With CD4+ cells, TCR diversity rose significantly by C4D1, but not with CD8+ cells. Repertoire differences have undefined causes, possibly disease activity or prior therapy. Whoever responded completely had baseline diversity much like that seen in newly diagnosed patients.

The sample's time point: cycle 4 day 1 (C4D1), after 5 to 7 weeks of nivolumab. In every patient, relapse followed autologous stem cell transplantation, while exposure to brentuximab vedotin differed. Progressive disease, partial response or complete response was each patient's best response. This clone occurred once. Antigen: not known. Trimming at V came to 5 bases and at J to 6 bases, leaving 10 bases not matched to a gene. Germline CDR1 reads SGHTA; CDR2 reads FQGNSA. The CDR3 is 15 residues long. The assay was immunoSEQ multiplex PCR, and TCRdb's table has in-frame clones only and misses some. The table lists some 58,000 clones, roughly nine tenths of them singletons.

The material sequenced was peripheral blood mononuclear cells (PBMCs), taken before the fourth cycle of nivolumab. This sequence was found in a human donor with classical Hodgkin lymphoma. The V call is TRBV7-2, the J call TRBJ2-3, with 8 bases lining up with TRBD1. The CDR3 DNA reads as TGTGCCAGCAGCGAGACAGGGGTCACGGGGGATACGCAGTATTTT. Translating it yields CASSETGVTGDTQYF.